Listed below are T cell receptor beta chains from one sample, sequenced in a study of T cell repertoires and HLA-DP antigens. Generated by immunoSEQ multiplex PCR, the TCRdb table keeps only in-frame clones and is missing some. The repertoire holds around 90,000 clones, with approximately 86% as singletons. These TCRs are of unknown antigen specificity. The sample taken for sequencing was CD4+ T cells from PBMCs. These receptors all come from a man aged 50 or older in good health and CMV-seronegative. The CDR3 runs from the conserved cysteine through the conserved F or W. The D gene is left open where the match is weak. Rows may omit the clone size; those that give it use once, few, many or a size class.

TRBJ2-7	NA	TRBV15	NA	CATSRDKVSEQYF	TGTGCCACCAGCAGAGATAAGGTGAGCGAGCAGTACTTC
TRBJ2-1	NA	TRBV10-3	NA	CAIRATGNEQFF	TGTGCCATCAGGGCGACAGGAAATGAGCAGTTCTTC
TRBJ2-5	NA	TRBV2	TRBD2	CASSSLSGGRVGETQYF	TGTGCCAGCAGTTCACTGTCGGGCGGGAGGGTTGGAGAGACCCAGTACTTC
TRBJ2-3	NA	TRBV7-2	TRBD2	CASSLAASGSPTDTQYF	TGTGCCAGCAGCTTGGCCGCTAGCGGCTCTCCCACAGATACGCAGTATTTT
TRBJ2-5	NA	TRBV4-1	NA	CASSQGSSGAETQYF	TGCGCCAGCAGCCAAGGATCGAGTGGTGCGGAGACCCAGTACTTC
TRBJ2-1	NA	TRBV7-2	NA	CASSLRGEQFF	TGTGCCAGCAGCTTAAGGGGTGAGCAGTTCTTC
TRBJ2-7	NA	TRBV28	TRBD1	CASSLSGTGGFEQYF	TGTGCCAGCAGTCTCTCCGGGACAGGGGGTTTCGAGCAGTACTTC
TRBJ2-7	few	TRBV6-6	NA	CASSYWSLDSYEQYF	TGTGCCAGCAGTTACTGGTCGCTAGACAGCTACGAGCAGTACTTC
TRBJ1-1	NA	TRBV28	NA	CASSVGFEAFF	TGTGCCAGCAGCGTTGGTTTTGAAGCTTTCTTT
TRBJ1-1	NA	TRBV10-1	TRBD1	CASSEFSRGGAFF	TGCGCCAGCAGTGAGTTTTCCAGGGGGGGGGCTTTCTTT
TRBJ2-4	NA	TRBV5-6	NA	CASSSLAKNIQYF	TGTGCCAGCAGCTCCCTAGCCAAAAACATTCAGTACTTC
TRBJ2-7	NA	TRBV7-8	NA	CASSLGQVSYEQYF	TGTGCCAGCAGCTTAGGCCAGGTTTCCTACGAGCAGTACTTC
TRBJ1-3	NA	TRBV6-6	TRBD1	CASRGDRGLGNTIYF	TGTGCCAGCAGAGGAGACAGGGGGCTTGGAAACACCATATATTTT
TRBJ2-6	NA	TRBV25-1	TRBD1	CASSEGTGHPGANVLTF	TGTGCCAGCAGTGAAGGGACAGGGCACCCTGGGGCCAACGTCCTGACTTTC
TRBJ2-7	once	TRBV7-9	NA	CASSLVSYEQYF	TGTGCCAGCAGCTTAGTGTCCTACGAGCAGTACTTC
TRBJ2-7	NA	TRBV19	NA	CASSSQLGVYEQYF	TGTGCCAGTAGTAGTCAGTTGGGGGTCTACGAGCAGTACTTC
TRBJ2-1	NA	TRBV6-1	NA	CASSEAGVYEQFF	TGTGCCAGCAGTGAAGCCGGGGTATATGAGCAGTTCTTC
TRBJ2-7	NA	TRBV6-5	NA	CASSQSFTHEQYF	TGTGCCAGCAGCCAGTCCTTTACCCACGAGCAGTACTTC
TRBJ2-5	NA	TRBV7-8	TRBD2	CASSLASGGAGETQYF	TGTGCCAGCAGCTTAGCTAGCGGGGGGGCCGGGGAGACCCAGTACTTC